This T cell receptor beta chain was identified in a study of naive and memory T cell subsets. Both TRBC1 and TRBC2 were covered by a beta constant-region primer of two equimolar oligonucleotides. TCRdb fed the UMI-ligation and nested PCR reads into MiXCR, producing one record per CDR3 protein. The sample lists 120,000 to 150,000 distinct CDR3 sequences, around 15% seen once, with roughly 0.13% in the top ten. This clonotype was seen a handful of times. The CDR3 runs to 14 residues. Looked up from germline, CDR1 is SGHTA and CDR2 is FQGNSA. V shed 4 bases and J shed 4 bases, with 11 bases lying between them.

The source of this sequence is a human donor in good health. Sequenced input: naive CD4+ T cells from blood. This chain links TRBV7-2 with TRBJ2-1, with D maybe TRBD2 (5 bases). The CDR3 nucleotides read TGTGCCAGCAGCTGGTCTAGCCGTTACAATGAGCAGTTCTTC. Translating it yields CASSWSSRYNEQFF. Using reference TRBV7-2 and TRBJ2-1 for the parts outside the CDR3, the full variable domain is GAGVSQSPSNKVTEKGKDVELRCDPISGHTALYWYRQSLGQGLEFLIYFQGNSAPDKSGLPSDRFSAERTGGSVSTLTIQRTQQEDSAVYLCASSWSSRYNEQFFGPGTRLTVL.